This T cell receptor (beta chain) originates from a study of blood T cell repertoires in COVID-19. Study summary: The cDNA or gDNA used as material had been derived from T cells, B-cell-depleted T cells, or PBMCs.

Methods used by the authors: From reference gene primer amplification, estimates of nucleated cell counts were derived. TCRdb keeps only in-frame clones here, not all; method: immunoSEQ multiplex PCR. V and J calls and clone size are those listed in that table; D and trimming were worked out from the DNA. The sample holds under 90,000 clones, 70% to 90% seen once. The V end lost 4 bases, the J end lost 7 bases, and 17 bases lay between the germline ends. The CDR3 runs to 15 residues. This sequence was found in a man aged 55 to 69 with acute or convalescent COVID-19. The genes are TRBV23-1 and TRBJ1-5; weak D call: TRBD1 (6 bases). TRBV23-1 counts as an open reading frame of uncertain function. Sequencing input: peripheral blood. The CDR3 sequence is CASSPGEKESQPQHF. DNA for the CDR3: TGCGCCAGCAGTCCAGGGGAGAAGGAAAGCCAGCCCCAGCATTTT.